The 32 T cell receptor beta chains reported below all come from one sample, sequenced in a study of blood T cell repertoires in COVID-19. Sequenced by immunoSEQ multiplex PCR; TCRdb stores in-frame clones only, minus some. Counted here are about 430,000 clones, roughly 88% occurring once; the ten biggest clones make up 1.4%. Sequenced material: PBMCs or T cells enriched from blood (not recorded which). Receptor source: a woman under 30 who had been exposed to COVID-19.

The chain is built from TRBV6-1 and TRBJ2-2; D is undetermined. Germline lookup yields CDR1 MNHNS and CDR2 SASEGT. The CDR3 runs 16 residues. Trimming stripped 1 base from V and 4 bases from J, with 13 bases between. CDR3 coding DNA: TGTGCCAGCAGTGAAGAGTCGGTGCGAGGCACCGGGGAGCTGTTTTTT. This sequence encodes CASSEESVRGTGELFF.

This chain joins TRBV28 and TRBJ2-7; a possible D gene is TRBD1 (6 bases). Germline V gene sequence: CDR1 MDHEN, CDR2 SYDVKM. V dropped 7 bases and J dropped 1 base, with 17 bases sitting between them. The CDR3 covers 15 residues. CDR3 in amino acids: CASIQSGTLSYEQYF. CDR3 nucleotide sequence: TGTGCCAGCATCCAATCCGGGACACTATCCTACGAGCAGTACTTC. The variable domain in full, with the rest retrieved from reference TRBV28 and TRBJ2-7, is DVKVTQSSRYLVKRTGEKVFLECVQDMDHENMFWYRQDPGLGLRLIYFSYDVKMKEKGDIPEGYSVSREKKERFSLILESASTNQTSMYLCASIQSGTLSYEQYFGPGTRLTVT.

This clone occurred once. CDR3 DNA sequence: TGTGCCAGTTCCGGGACAGGGTTCACTGAAGCTTTCTTT. It codes for CASSGTGFTEAFF. The rearrangement uses TRBV19 and TRBJ1-1; 9 nucleotides align to TRBD1. CDR3 length: 13 amino acids. The ends lost 8 bases at V and 4 bases at J; junction bases unmatched: 5. The germline CDR1 and CDR2 sequences are LNHDA and SQIVND (reference sequence).

This clone has just one count. The V and J genes are TRBV27 and TRBJ2-7; TRBD1 aligns across 8 bases. Germline values: CDR1 MNHEY, CDR2 SMNVEV (reference sequence). V shed 6 bases and J 7 bases; nucleotides not matched to a gene: 8. The CDR3 length is 13 residues. CDR3 sequence (DNA): TGTGCCAGCAGCCCCTGGACAGGGTGGGAGCAGTACTTC. This sequence encodes CASSPWTGWEQYF.

This chain uses TRBV24-1 with TRBJ2-5; tentatively, D is TRBD1 (6 bases). V gave up 1 base and J gave up 5 bases, with 16 bases separating them. The CDR3 contains 16 residues. Germline V gene data show CDR1 as KGHDR and CDR2 as SFDVKD. CDR3 region: CATSDFTGQGVETQYF. The CDR3 coding sequence is TGTGCCACCAGTGATTTCACAGGGCAAGGGGTCGAGACCCAGTACTTC.

The rearrangement uses TRBV7-2 and TRBJ2-1, with D possibly being TRBD1 (5 bases). The V gene lost 0 bases and the J gene lost 9 bases, with 9 bases spanning the gap. CDR3 length: 13 residues. Per the germline V gene, CDR1 is SGHTA and CDR2 is FQGNSA. The CDR3 protein is CASSLAHQGEQFF. CDR3 bases: TGTGCCAGCAGCTTAGCCCATCAGGGTGAGCAGTTCTTC.

This clone was recorded only once. The chain joins TRBV29-1 to TRBJ1-1; a weak D match, TRBD1 (5 bases). Germline CDR1 SQVTM, CDR2 ANQGSEA. This CDR3 has 11 amino acids. Trimming removed 6 bases from V and 2 bases from J, with 7 bases in between. This chain's CDR3 is CSVRDNTEAFF. In DNA, the CDR3 is TGCAGCGTGCGGGACAACACTGAAGCTTTCTTT.

This clone was recorded a few times. The chain carries TRBV9 and TRBJ2-2; the D gene is possibly TRBD1 (6 bases). Trimming shortened V by 2 bases and J by 5 bases, and 13 bases separated the two germline ends. Germline lookup yields CDR1 SGDLS and CDR2 YYNGEE. The CDR3 totals 15 residues. In DNA form, the CDR3 reads TGTGCCAGCAGCGTCCAAGCAGGGGAGACCGGGGAGCTGTTTTTT. Translated, it gives CASSVQAGETGELFF.

The genes are TRBV9 and TRBJ2-3; possibly TRBD2 for D (6 bases). The CDR3 is 15 amino acids. Per the germline V gene, CDR1 is SGDLS and CDR2 is YYNGEE. The V gene lost 0 bases and the J gene lost 0 bases, with 8 bases spanning the gap. The CDR3 protein is CASSVGGVSTDTQYF. Here the CDR3 DNA reads TGTGCCAGCAGCGTAGGCGGGGTTAGCACAGATACGCAGTATTTT.

This clone was counted once. The chain employs TRBV6-1 and TRBJ2-1; 10 positions match TRBD2. The CDR3 is 15 amino acids. Germline values: CDR1 MNHNS, CDR2 SASEGT. V trimming: 6 bases; J trimming: 5 bases; junction bases outside the gene matches: 7. The CDR3, as DNA: TGTGCCAGCAGGGTCCAAGCGGGAGGGCACAATGAGCAGTTCTTC. Translating gives CASRVQAGGHNEQFF.

A single count supports this clone. V and J are TRBV29-1 and TRBJ1-4, with a weak D call TRBD1 (5 bases). Germline V gene sequence: CDR1 SQVTM, CDR2 ANQGSEA. This CDR3 is built from 13 residues. V was shortened by 6 bases and J by 7 bases, with 15 bases between the two germline ends. The CDR3 region has the DNA TGCAGCGTGGGTCGACAGACGGGTGAAAAACTGTTTTTT. This gives the protein CSVGRQTGEKLFF.

This chain uses TRBV14 with TRBJ1-2; D remains ambiguous. The V and J ends lost 3 bases and 6 bases respectively, with 11 bases between them. Germline assignment: CDR1 SGHDN and CDR2 FVKESK. This CDR3 comprises 13 residues. CDR3 residues: CASSQRLANGYTF. The CDR3 region has the DNA TGTGCCAGCAGCCAGCGGCTGGCCAATGGCTACACCTTC.

V is TRBV18 and J is TRBJ1-4; the D gene is possibly TRBD1 (6 bases). Germline V gene data show CDR1 as KGHSH and CDR2 as LQKENI. The CDR3 contains 16 residues. The V gene lost 3 bases and the J gene lost 0 bases, with 11 bases spanning the gap. CDR3 in amino acids: CASSPSTGPTNEKLFF. CDR3 sequence (DNA): TGTGCCAGCTCACCCTCGACAGGCCCAACTAATGAAAAACTGTTTTTT. Combining the CDR3 with reference TRBV18 and TRBJ1-4 gives the whole variable domain NAGVMQNPRHLVRRRGQEARLRCSPMKGHSHVYWYRQLPEEGLKFMVYLQKENIIDESGMPKERFSAEFPKEGPSILRIQQVVRGDSAAYFCASSPSTGPTNEKLFFGSGTQLSVL.

This clone was found once. The chain couples TRBV9 to TRBJ2-7, with 7 bases that match TRBD1. This CDR3 comprises 14 residues. Germline V gene sequence: CDR1 SGDLS, CDR2 YYNGEE. The ends lost 3 bases at V and 0 bases at J; junction bases unmatched: 3. The CDR3, as DNA: TGTGCCAGCAGCGGAGGACAGGACTCCTACGAGCAGTACTTC. Protein: CASSGGQDSYEQYF.

V and J are TRBV27 and TRBJ1-2; D gene unclear. The germline CDR1 and CDR2 sequences are MNHEY and SMNVEV (reference sequence). V lost 6 bases and J 3 bases, leaving 17 bases between the germline ends. The CDR3 length is 15 residues. The CDR3 nucleotides read TGTGCCAGCAGGTCCAGGTCCTCGGGAGACTATGGCTACACCTTC. Amino acids: CASRSRSSGDYGYTF.

This clone was found a few times. The chain recombines TRBV27 with TRBJ2-7, with TRBD2 identical over 13 bases. This CDR3 has 15 amino acids. Trimming took 7 bases from V and 8 from J; bases not matched to a gene: 11. Germline V lookup: CDR1 MNHEY, CDR2 SMNVEV (reference sequence). In nucleotides, the CDR3 is TGTGCCAGCAAGCAGAGTGGACTAGCGGGAGCTCAGCAGTACTTC. Its translation is CASKQSGLAGAQQYF.

The chain couples TRBV19 to TRBJ1-1; D remains ambiguous. The CDR3 covers 14 residues. The germline V gene has CDR1 LNHDA and CDR2 SQIVND (reference sequence). Between the trimmed V and J ends, which lost 0 bases and 5 bases, there was a span of 10 bases. The DNA for the CDR3 is TGTGCCAGTAGTATAGATGGGTTGAGGACTGAAGCTTTCTTT. Protein product: CASSIDGLRTEAFF.

The gene calls are TRBV27 and TRBJ2-5, with D uncertain. Germline CDR1 is MNHEY and CDR2 is SMNVEV (reference sequence). The CDR3 runs 14 residues. V dropped 4 bases and J dropped 7 bases, with 16 bases sitting between them. The CDR3 DNA reads as TGTGCCAGCAGTTACTTAGCCAGAGTTGGGACCCAGTACTTC. This sequence encodes CASSYLARVGTQYF.

The CDR3: CASSAGGRGYEQYF. The CDR3 DNA reads as TGCGCCAGCAGTGCGGGGGGACGGGGGTACGAGCAGTACTTC. This rearrangement joins TRBV10-1 to TRBJ2-7, with TRBD2 identical over 7 bases. CDR1 WNHNN and CDR2 SYGVQD come from the germline V gene (reference sequence). The CDR3 is made up of 14 amino acids. V dropped 4 bases and J dropped 4; count of bases not matched to a gene: 7.

The rearrangement links TRBV19 to TRBJ2-3; D perhaps matches TRBD2 (6 bases). Germline-derived CDR1 and CDR2 are LNHDA and SQIVND (reference sequence). The CDR3 is 16 amino acids. Trimming stripped 5 bases from V and 0 bases from J, with 15 bases between. This chain's CDR3 is CASSAVGGLSTDTQYF. The CDR3 DNA is TGTGCCAGTAGTGCCGTTGGGGGACTTAGCACAGATACGCAGTATTTT. Complete variable domain (other parts from reference TRBV19 and TRBJ2-3): DGGITQSPKYLFRKEGQNVTLSCEQNLNHDAMYWYRQDPGQGLRLIYYSQIVNDFQKGDIAEGYSVSREKKESFPLTVTSAQKNPTAFYLCASSAVGGLSTDTQYFGPGTRLTVL.

This chain's CDR3 is CASSGQGAGNEQFF. In nucleotides, the CDR3 is TGTGCCAGCTCTGGACAGGGGGCAGGAAATGAGCAGTTCTTC. The rearrangement links TRBV2 to TRBJ2-1, with 11 bases that match TRBD1. Germline values: CDR1 SNHLY, CDR2 FYNNEI. The CDR3 has 14 amino acids. With 8 bases clipped from V and 7 bases from J, the junction kept 7 bases outside the gene matches.

V is TRBV30 and J is TRBJ1-3; TRBD1 is a possible D gene (5 bases). Trimming removed 5 bases at V and 3 bases at J, with 11 bases between. CDR1 and CDR2 from the germline V gene are GTSNPN and SVGIG (reference sequence). The CDR3 consists of 13 residues. The CDR3 loop reads CAWAVGGGNTIYF. The DNA of the CDR3 is TGTGCCTGGGCCGTGGGGGGTGGAAACACCATATATTTT.

The chain recombines TRBV19 with TRBJ1-5; D unresolved. The germline V gene has CDR1 LNHDA and CDR2 SQIVND (reference sequence). The CDR3 sequence is 16 residues long. Trimming removed 3 bases at V and 0 bases at J, with 12 bases between. The chain's CDR3 is CASSMRSVLSNQPQHF. The CDR3 DNA follows: TGTGCCAGTAGTATGAGGTCGGTCCTTAGCAATCAGCCCCAGCATTTT.

DNA of the CDR3: TGTGCCAGCAGCCAAGATATGAGGTACGAGCAGTACTTC. Translated: CASSQDMRYEQYF. V is TRBV4-2 and J is TRBJ2-7; no reliable D call. V was clipped by 0 bases and J by 4 bases, with 7 bases between them. CDR3 length: 13 residues. Germline V CDR1 and CDR2: LGHNA, YNFKEQ.

The J gene is TRBJ1-3, the V gene TRBV6-5; TRBD1 agrees at 7 bases. Germline V gives CDR1 MNHEY, CDR2 SVGAGI. The junction had 7 bases not matched to a gene; V was cut back by 8 bases and J by 0 bases. The CDR3 has 15 residues. The CDR3 sequence is CASARGPSSGNTIYF. The CDR3 DNA follows: TGTGCCAGCGCGAGGGGGCCGAGCTCTGGAAACACCATATATTTT.

This clone was detected only a few times. The CDR3 region is CASSIGPAEANYGYTF. For the CDR3, the DNA is TGTGCCAGTAGTATTGGGCCGGCCGAAGCTAACTATGGCTACACCTTC. The chain is built from TRBV19 and TRBJ1-2; the D is unclear. CDR3 length equals 16 residues. Germline CDR1 LNHDA, CDR2 SQIVND (reference sequence). Between the trimmed V and J ends, which lost 3 bases and 0 bases, there was a span of 14 bases. Filled out from reference TRBV19 and TRBJ1-2, the complete variable domain reads DGGITQSPKYLFRKEGQNVTLSCEQNLNHDAMYWYRQDPGQGLRLIYYSQIVNDFQKGDIAEGYSVSREKKESFPLTVTSAQKNPTAFYLCASSIGPAEANYGYTFGSGTRLTVV.

V gene TRBV4-1 combines with J gene TRBJ2-3; 10 nucleotides agree with TRBD1. The CDR3 is 15 residues long. Germline V gene sequence: CDR1 MGHRA, CDR2 YSYEKL. Germline trimming cut 4 bases from V and 5 bases from J; bases unmatched to any gene: 6. The CDR3 DNA follows: TGCGCCAGCAGCCCCGTGGGACAGGGGATAGATACGCAGTATTTT. Its translation: CASSPVGQGIDTQYF.

V usage is TRBV29-1 and J usage is TRBJ2-7; no definite D call. Trimming stripped 4 bases from V and 6 bases from J, with 19 bases between. Germline CDR1 reads SQVTM; CDR2 reads ANQGSEA. The CDR3 is made up of 14 amino acids. The DNA for the CDR3 is TGCAGCGTTGCCGAATCCGTCCTAGACGGCGAGCAGTACTTC. This codes for CSVAESVLDGEQYF.

This chain links TRBV7-2 with TRBJ2-7; 8 bases line up with TRBD2. This CDR3 contains 13 residues. The V and J ends lost 3 bases and 3 bases, in that order; junction bases with no gene match: 1. CDR1 SGHTA and CDR2 FQGNSA come from the germline V gene. CDR3 protein: CASSFSGVYEQYF. CDR3 DNA sequence: TGTGCCAGCAGCTTTAGCGGGGTCTACGAGCAGTACTTC.

The chain couples TRBV7-9 to TRBJ2-7, with TRBD1 matching over 9 bases. Germline lookup yields CDR1 SEHNR and CDR2 FQNEAQ (reference sequence). The junction had 10 bases not matched to a gene; V was cut back by 4 bases and J by 6 bases. There are 15 residues in the CDR3. The CDR3 nucleotides read TGTGCCAGCAGCTGGACAGGGGCTGTTGGTGTCGAGCAGTACTTC. This sequence encodes CASSWTGAVGVEQYF.

V is TRBV5-4 and J is TRBJ1-2; unclear D gene. The CDR3 consists of 13 residues. Germline CDR1 SGHNT, CDR2 YYREEE (reference sequence). V lost 6 bases and J 1 base, leaving 10 bases between the germline ends. CDR3: CASTSEINYGYTF. The CDR3 bases are TGTGCCAGCACCTCGGAGATTAACTATGGCTACACCTTC.

The chain is built from TRBV3-1 (or the pseudogene TRBV3-2) and TRBJ1-1; 7 bases map to TRBD1. This CDR3 comprises 17 residues. J was trimmed by 5 bases and V by 0 bases; bases with no gene match: 12. CDR1 and CDR2 from the germline V gene are LGHDT and YNNKEL (reference sequence). The CDR3 bases are TGTGCCAGCAGCCAAGAGAAAGGGGGCTGGTTCGGGACTGAAGCTTTCTTT. It yields the protein CASSQEKGGWFGTEAFF.